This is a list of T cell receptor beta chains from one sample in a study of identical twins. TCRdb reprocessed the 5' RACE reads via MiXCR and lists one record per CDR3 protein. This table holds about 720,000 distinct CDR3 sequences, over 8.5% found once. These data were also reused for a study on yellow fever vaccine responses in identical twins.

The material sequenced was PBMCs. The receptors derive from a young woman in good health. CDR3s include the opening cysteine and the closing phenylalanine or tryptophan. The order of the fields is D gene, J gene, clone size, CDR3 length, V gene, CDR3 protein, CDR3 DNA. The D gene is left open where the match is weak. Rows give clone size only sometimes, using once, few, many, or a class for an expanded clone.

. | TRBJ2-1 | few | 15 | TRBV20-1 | CSARELGGGMNEQFF | TGCAGTGCTAGAGAGCTAGGGGGCGGGATGAATGAGCAGTTCTTC
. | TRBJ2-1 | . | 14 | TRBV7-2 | CASRPKEDYNEQFF | TGTGCCAGCAGACCCAAGGAAGACTACAATGAGCAGTTCTTC
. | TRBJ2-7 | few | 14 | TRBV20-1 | CSARGTDLGVGQYF | TGCAGTGCTAGAGGGACAGACCTTGGGGTTGGGCAGTACTTC
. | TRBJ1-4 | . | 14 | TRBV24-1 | CATSDGRRDEKLFF | TGTGCCACCAGTGATGGACGTCGGGATGAAAAACTGTTTTTT
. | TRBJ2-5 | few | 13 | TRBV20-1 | CSAREARSGTQYF | TGCAGTGCTAGAGAAGCTCGATCTGGGACCCAGTACTTC
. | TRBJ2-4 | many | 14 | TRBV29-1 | CSVVLLAGPNIQYF | TGCAGCGTTGTGTTGCTGGCAGGGCCAAACATTCAGTACTTC
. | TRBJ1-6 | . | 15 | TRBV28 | CASTEDPSTYSPLHF | TGTGCCAGCACCGAGGACCCTAGCACTTATTCACCCCTCCACTTT
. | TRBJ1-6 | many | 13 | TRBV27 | CASSLSGDSPLHF | TGTGCCAGCAGTTTATCAGGGGACTCACCCCTCCACTTT
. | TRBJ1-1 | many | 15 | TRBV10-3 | CAISPDDRRNTEAFF | TGTGCCATCAGTCCCGATGACAGGAGGAACACTGAAGCTTTCTTT
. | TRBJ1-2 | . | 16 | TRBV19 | CASSIKAGASEYGYTF | TGTGCCAGTAGTATTAAGGCAGGGGCGAGCGAGTATGGCTACACCTTC
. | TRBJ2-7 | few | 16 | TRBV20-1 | CSARDPDQPSFYEQYF | TGCAGTGCTAGAGATCCAGACCAACCTTCCTTCTACGAGCAGTACTTC
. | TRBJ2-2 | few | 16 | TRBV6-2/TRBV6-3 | CASSYLDGSNTGELFF | TGTGCCAGCAGTTACTTGGACGGTTCGAACACCGGGGAGCTGTTTTTT
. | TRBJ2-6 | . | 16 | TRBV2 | CASSPSRATGANVLTF | TGTGCCAGCAGTCCTTCGAGAGCTACTGGGGCCAACGTCCTGACTTTC
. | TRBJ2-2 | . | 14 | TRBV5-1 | CASSPRRIAGELFF | TGCGCCAGCAGCCCCAGACGGATTGCCGGGGAGCTGTTTTTT
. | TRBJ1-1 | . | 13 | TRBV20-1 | CSARDSRGTEAFF | TGCAGTGCTAGAGATTCTCGGGGGACTGAAGCTTTCTTT
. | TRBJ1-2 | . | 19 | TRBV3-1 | CASSQDPAGKRNRFHGYTF | TGTGCCAGCAGCCAAGATCCGGCAGGGAAGAGGAACAGGTTCCATGGCTACACCTTC
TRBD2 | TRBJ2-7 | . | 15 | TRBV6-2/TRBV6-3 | CASSYSSGASYEQYF | TGTGCCAGCAGCTACTCTAGCGGAGCCTCCTACGAGCAGTACTTC
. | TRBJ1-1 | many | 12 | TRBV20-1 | CSARRTNTEAFF | TGCAGTGCTAGGCGCACCAACACTGAAGCTTTCTTT
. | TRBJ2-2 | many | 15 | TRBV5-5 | CASSLRQEHTGELFF | TGTGCCAGCAGCTTGCGACAGGAGCACACCGGGGAGCTGTTTTTT
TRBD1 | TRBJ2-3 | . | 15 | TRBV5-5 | CASSSGTGNTDTQYF | TGTGCCAGCAGCTCCGGGACAGGGAACACAGATACGCAGTATTTT
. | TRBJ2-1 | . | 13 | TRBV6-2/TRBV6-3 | CASNPGPTNEQFF | TGTGCCAGCAACCCGGGACCCACGAATGAGCAGTTCTTC
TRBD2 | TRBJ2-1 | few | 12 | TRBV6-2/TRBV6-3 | CASSYGTNRKFF | TGTGCCAGCAGTTACGGGACTAATCGGAAGTTCTTC
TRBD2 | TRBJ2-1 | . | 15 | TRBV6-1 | CASTGLAGDHNEQFF | TGTGCCAGCACCGGATTAGCGGGGGACCACAATGAGCAGTTCTTC